These 5 T cell receptor beta chains originate from one sample sequenced in a study of cytomegalovirus exposure and HLA in healthy donors. It was with 60 Vbeta and 13 Jbeta primers that the PCR ran. Here immunoSEQ multiplex PCR was the method, and the copy in TCRdb shows in-frame clones only, minus some. Among some 190,000 clones listed, about four fifths were seen once. The material sequenced was PBMCs. The receptors stem from a female donor in good health and CMV-seronegative.

The V call is TRBV6-5, the J call TRBJ2-1; D remains unclear. Trimming cost V 6 bases and J 7 bases, with 10 bases left between them. Per germline, CDR1 MNHEY and CDR2 SVGAGI. The CDR3 consists of 12 residues. CDR3 sequence reads: CASSHDSNEQFF. CDR3 nucleotide sequence: TGTGCCAGCAGCCACGACTCGAATGAGCAGTTCTTC.

The chain uses TRBV5-6 and TRBJ1-2; D might be TRBD1 (5 bases). Trimming removed 9 bases at V and 8 bases at J, with 26 bases between. CDR3 size: 15 residues. CDR1 SGHDT and CDR2 YYEEEE come from the germline V gene. CDR3 nucleotides: TGTGCCACCCTACGGGGGGGGGTAGGGCGGAGCGGCTACACCTTC. It specifies CATLRGGVGRSGYTF.

The rearrangement uses TRBV11-3 and TRBJ2-1, with 8 nucleotides matching TRBD2. This CDR3 has 17 amino acids. CDR1 and CDR2 from the germline V gene are SGHNT and YENEEA. V lost 4 bases, J lost 9 bases, and 17 bases stayed unmatched. CDR3 loop: CASSWTRGIGGAIEQFF. CDR3 sequence (DNA): TGTGCCAGCAGCTGGACCCGGGGGATCGGGGGGGCAATTGAGCAGTTCTTC.

The chain combines TRBV2 with TRBJ1-1; 7 nucleotides align to TRBD1. This CDR3 is 15 amino acids long. The J segment lost 0 bases and the V segment lost 4 bases, leaving 5 bases of the junction unmatched. Germline CDR1 is SNHLY and CDR2 is FYNNEI. The CDR3 loop reads CASSGDSLMNTEAFF. Here the CDR3 DNA reads TGTGCCAGCAGTGGGGACAGTTTGATGAACACTGAAGCTTTCTTT. The whole variable domain, remainder taken from reference TRBV2 and TRBJ1-1, is EPEVTQTPSHQVTQMGQEVILRCVPISNHLYFYWYRQILGQKVEFLVSFYNNEISEKSEIFDDQFSVERPDGSNFTLKIRSTKLEDSAMYFCASSGDSLMNTEAFFGQGTRLTVV.

The chain is built from TRBV4-3 and TRBJ2-4; the D gene is possibly TRBD1 (6 bases). The CDR3 length is 14 residues. V lost 4 bases to trimming and J lost 8 bases, with 15 bases between them. From germline, CDR1 is LGHNA and CDR2 YSLEER. The CDR3 loop reads CASSLSPGADIQYF. DNA for the CDR3: TGCGCCAGCAGCCTATCCCCAGGGGCGGACATTCAGTACTTC.